This T cell receptor (beta chain) is drawn from a study of blood T cells in healthy people across ages (dated by TCRdb to between 2014 and 2017). With respect to the entire study: In model experiments, template switching captured about one uniquely barcoded TCR beta cDNA molecule for every two T cells. Age-related changes in TCR beta repertoire diversity were measured in the study by deep sequencing normalized with unique cDNA molecular identifiers. The donors were split into four age groups: young (average around 15 years), middle-aged (around 40), aged (approximately 59) and long-lived (approximately 80). To avoid experimental bias, donors of different ages were spread randomly across the sequencing lanes. Using the same blood draw, the study looked at two additional independent replicas of 1 million unique cDNA reads for two donors, one aged 18 to 29 and the other aged 80 or older.

The donors were under 40 Caucasian individuals from Russia, aged roughly 6 to 90 years, who were systemically healthy. Roughly 10 milliliters of peripheral blood were drawn from each donor into EDTA-treated Vacutainer tubes. Ficoll-Paque density-gradient centrifugation was used to isolate PBMCs, with at least 7 million obtained per sample. Total RNA was extracted from PBMCs with Trizol reagent, with at least 6 micrograms obtained per sample. The percentages of naive CD45RAhigh/CD27high T cells were determined by flow cytometry on a PBMC aliquot from every donor. The investigation overall reported the following: Estimates of total diversity based on one million sequenced T cells were considered lower bounds and underestimates. The CMV infection status of donors was not known, potentially confounding age-related changes in expanded clonotypes. As age increased, observed TCR beta diversity per million T cells dropped in a roughly linear way, and a significant reduction was already evident by age around 41. Because profiling used bulk unsorted PBMCs, naive and antigen-experienced compartments could not be compared conclusively. Compared with the aged group, more naive CD4+ T cells, fewer expanded clones and increased TCR diversity were shown by the long-lived group, suggesting age selection. The percentage of naive T cells measured by flow cytometry correlated strongly with observed TCR beta diversity.

Receptors were amplified or captured by 5' RACE. Sequencing took place on an Illumina HiSeq 2500. A second PCR of about 6 to 12 cycles was performed with a sample-barcoded 5' primer and a J-beta primer mix. A unique molecular identifier was introduced onto each TCR beta cDNA molecule by a template-switch 5' adaptor carrying 12 random nucleotides. Each sample yielded at least 2.5 million CDR3-containing paired-end reads. All of the RNA was converted into first-strand cDNA using the Mint cDNA synthesis kit, with a TRBC-specific oligonucleotide serving as the primer. Following uracil-DNA glycosylase treatment, a first 18-cycle PCR with universal primers M1SS and BC2_uni_R was performed on all cDNA. Regarding the original processing steps: For normalization, 1 million high-quality reads, each with a distinct molecular identifier, were randomly selected from each sample. Reads with shared molecular identifiers were discarded instead of being binned into consensus sequences. MiTCR, run with a Q25 quality threshold and the strictest error-elimination algorithm, handled CDR3 identification, clonotype clustering and error correction. A nonparametric unseen species model using Euler transformation provided a lower-bound estimate of total TCR beta diversity. Starting from the raw public reads, TCRdb applied fastp trimming at Q25, assembled clones with MiXCR and retained in-frame beta chains. Every distinct CDR3 protein forms one entry, paired with its most common genes and DNA. TCRdb, rather than the study authors, made the V and J calls. This sample is represented by 1.5 million to 2 million distinct CDR3 sequences; approximately 50% of them were singletons. The ten largest clones represent over 2% of the sample.

Note on this clonotype: There is no known antigen for this receptor. No base-level quality is on record; no much larger clone is a single base apart.

The germline V gene (reference sequence) gives CDR1 as SEHNR and CDR2 as FQNEAQ. For this chain, trimming is 11 bases at the V end and 9 bases at the J end, and the number of junction bases without a gene match is 18. The CDR3 runs 15 residues from the cysteine to the phenylalanine. Solely the CDR3 DNA is kept, with 45 bases framed from the first base. Sequencing was performed on blood. Recombination joined TRBV7-9 with TRBJ2-1; TRBD1 fits 8 bases in the junction. The TCR was taken from a middle-aged woman in good health. This receptor carries the CDR3 CAGPDRVGDVTEQFF. The DNA sequence reads TGTGCCGGACCGGACAGGGTAGGCGATGTCACTGAGCAGTTCTTC.